The 8 T cell receptor beta chains presented below share a single source sample, sequenced in a study of early T cells in non-severe SARS-CoV-2 infection. In TCRdb, the 5' RACE reads were re-called with MiXCR into one record per CDR3 protein. Of roughly 47,000 distinct CDR3 sequences listed, under 7.5% are singletons. Specimen: whole blood, collected at baseline. These TCRs come from an adult who was a healthcare worker with PCR-confirmed SARS-CoV-2 infection or an uninfected control (not recorded which).

This chain uses TRBV9 with TRBJ2-3; the match to TRBD1 covers 7 bases. Trimming removed 0 bases from V and 5 bases from J; junction bases left unmatched: 9. CDR1 SGDLS and CDR2 YYNGEE come from the germline V gene. The CDR3 loop spans 16 amino acids. Here the CDR3 reads CASSVDLDRIEDTQYF. The DNA of the CDR3 is TGTGCCAGCAGCGTAGACTTGGACAGGATAGAAGATACGCAGTATTTT.

This clonotype has ten or more counts. The V call is TRBV6-2 or TRBV6-3, the J call TRBJ2-2; TRBD2 is a possible D gene (5 bases). Per the germline V gene, CDR1 is MNHEY and CDR2 is SVGEGT. V shed 8 bases and J shed 6 bases, with 19 bases lying between them. The CDR3 totals 15 residues. In DNA, the CDR3 is TGTGCCAGCCGAGGAGTAGGAGGTTTGGCCGGGGAGCTGTTTTTT. Translated: CASRGVGGLAGELFF.

This clonotype has a count of ten or more. CDR3 protein: CSVATRNYEQYF. The CDR3 DNA sequence: TGCAGCGTTGCCACCCGAAACTACGAGCAGTACTTC. The chain links TRBV29-1 to TRBJ2-7; D is ambiguous. Trimming stripped 4 bases from V and 3 bases from J, with 10 bases between. CDR1 is SQVTM and CDR2 is ANQGSEA in the germline V gene. The CDR3 runs to 12 residues.

This clonotype was counted ten times or more. This chain connects TRBV3-1 to TRBJ2-7, with 7 bases identical to TRBD2. Germline V CDR1 and CDR2: LGHDT, YNNKEL (reference sequence). The CDR3 contains 14 residues. The trim removed 2 bases at V and 3 bases at J, leaving 4 bases unmatched. CDR3 protein: CASSQKRDLYEQYF. The CDR3 DNA reads as TGTGCCAGCAGCCAAAAGCGGGACCTCTACGAGCAGTACTTC.

The sample holds a few counts of this clonotype. The chain joins TRBV5-6 to TRBJ2-5; D remains ambiguous. The CDR3 consists of 12 residues. V gave up 4 bases and J gave up 1 base, with 5 bases separating them. Germline lookup yields CDR1 SGHDT and CDR2 YYEEEE. The CDR3 protein is CASSTFQETQYF. The DNA for the CDR3 is TGTGCCAGCAGCACGTTCCAAGAGACCCAGTACTTC.

This clonotype was seen repeatedly, ten times or more. The V and J genes are TRBV6-4 and TRBJ2-3; the match to TRBD2 covers 9 bases. V lost 0 bases and J lost 0; bases outside the gene matches: 1. Germline values: CDR1 MRHNA, CDR2 SNTAGT. The CDR3 loop spans 16 amino acids. For the CDR3, the DNA is TGTGCCAGCAGTGACTCAGCGGGGGGCAGCACAGATACGCAGTATTTT. This codes for CASSDSAGGSTDTQYF.

This clonotype has at least ten counts. The chain is built from TRBV27 and TRBJ1-6, with D possibly TRBD1 on 5 matching bases. V lost 0 bases and J 5 bases, leaving 20 bases between the germline ends. Germline assignment: CDR1 MNHEY and CDR2 SMNVEV (reference sequence). CDR3 length: 19 amino acids. The CDR3 DNA reads as TGTGCCAGCAGTTTATCGATGGGTGGGGCGAGGGGCGATAATTCACCCCTCCACTTT. Encoded protein: CASSLSMGGARGDNSPLHF.

Many counts were recorded for this clonotype. V is TRBV6-5 and J is TRBJ1-2, with 9 bases matching TRBD1. The CDR3 is 16 residues long. After removal of 0 bases from V and 7 bases from J, the junction contained 9 bases not matched to a gene. CDR1 and CDR2 from the germline V gene are MNHEY and SVGAGI. The chain's CDR3 is CASSYSGTGQKGGYTF. In DNA form, the CDR3 reads TGTGCCAGCAGTTACTCAGGGACAGGGCAAAAGGGTGGCTACACCTTC.